This record covers a single TCR beta chain. The antigen is unknown. This sample is part of a study of cytomegalovirus exposure and HLA in healthy donors. The study's findings and limits: Data from an earlier analysis indicated that most TCR beta V segments were productive either about 90% or about 30% of the time.

Both 60 Vbeta primers and 13 Jbeta primers went into the PCR. The repertoire was sequenced with immunoSEQ multiplex PCR; TCRdb's copy has only in-frame clones and lacks some. The sample comprises approximately 180,000 clones, approximately 85% of which are singletons, and about 1.7% rests with the top ten. The sample was PBMCs. The clonotype comes from a man aged 18 to 29 in good health and CMV-seronegative.

The CDR3 is CASSLVRGSQETQYF. CDR3 nucleotide sequence: TGTGCCAGCAGCTTAGTGCGCGGGAGCCAAGAGACCCAGTACTTC. The rearrangement uses TRBV7-8 and TRBJ2-5; 7 bases agree with TRBD2. Germline lookup yields CDR1 SGHVS and CDR2 FQNEAQ. There are 15 residues in the CDR3. With V trimmed by 1 base and J by 1 base, 3 bases remained unmatched.